This TCR beta chain originates from a study of OX40 agonist ivuxolimab in advanced cancers. A note on the overall study: Ivuxolimab was an agonistic, fully human IgG2 monoclonal antibody directed against OX40 (CD134), a costimulatory receptor. Intravenous ivuxolimab was administered to patients every 2 weeks at six dose levels: 0.01, 0.1, 0.3, 1.5, 3 and 10 mg/kg. Of the approximately 53 patients in dose escalation, about 19 had hepatocellular carcinoma, some 15 had melanoma, 9 had renal cell carcinoma and 9 had head and neck cancer. Partial responses occurred in three dose-escalation patients: two with cutaneous melanoma and one with hepatocellular carcinoma. The paper reports the monotherapy dose-escalation portion (N = 52 patients) of the phase I ivuxolimab trial. Prior anti-PD-1, anti-PD-L1 or anti-CTLA-4 therapy was permitted, and checkpoint inhibitors had been received by about 36% of dose-escalation patients. The purpose of peripheral TCRbeta sequencing was to test whether ivuxolimab changed TCR sequence diversity and led to clonal T-cell expansion. The dose-escalation cohort was about 87% male with a mean age of approximately 60 years, ranging from roughly 20 to 80. The paper as a whole reports these results and caveats: At doses of 0.1 to 3.0 mg/kg, clonal expansion of both CD4+ and CD8+ T cells in blood was seen between baseline and week 6. In the 0.1-3.0 mg/kg groups, partial responders were among the patients with the lowest normalized peripheral clonal expansion, particularly in CD8+ T cells. Low levels of normalized T-cell clonal expansion were also seen in some patients who did not respond. The antigen specificity of the peripheral T cells that underwent clonal expansion was not determined. After ivuxolimab, more expanded clones were found on average in CD8+ T cells than in CD4+ T cells.

A remark on this clone: Its recognized antigen is unknown. It has no much larger one-base neighbor in the sample; base qualities were not kept.

Patients with autoimmune disease history or receiving systemic immunosuppression were excluded from the trial. Peripheral blood for TCR sequencing was drawn from every dose cohort at baseline, at cycle 4 day 1 and at cycle 7 day 1. The samples were taken from a phase I, first-in-human, multicenter, open-label dose-escalation trial of ivuxolimab. Adults with locally advanced or metastatic melanoma, renal cell carcinoma, hepatocellular carcinoma or head and neck squamous cell carcinoma were enrolled in the trial. CD4+ and CD8+ T cells were sorted separately from peripheral blood before TCR sequencing. Relative to germline, V is 1 base shorter and J is 5 bases shorter, with 11 bases between their ends. The CDR3 runs 14 residues from the cysteine to the phenylalanine. Solely the CDR3 DNA is kept, with 42 bases framed from the first base. CDR1 and CDR2 are drawn from the germline V gene: SGHAT, FQNNGV.

Genomic DNA was extracted from sorted cells for sequencing of the TCRbeta CDR3 region. The immunoSEQ Assay was used to sequence the TCRbeta CDR3 regions. What TCRdb holds here is the immuneACCESS table cut down to in-frame rearrangements. Part of the clones is not present; checked against another copy, under half of the missing clones reflect an unresolved V gene, and the others are unexplained. Within this sample are approximately 160,000 clones, with 94% of them counted one time only. The ten most abundant clones make up around 0.28% of the sample. Sample: CD4+ or CD8+ T cells sorted from blood, taken in a trial of the OX40 agonist ivuxolimab. This clonotype was obtained from an adult with an advanced solid tumor such as melanoma, head and neck, liver or kidney cancer. Here the chain combines TRBV11-2 and TRBJ1-1; the best D guess is TRBD1, with 5 bases matching. The DNA reads as follows: TGTGCCAGCAGCTTAGTCCCTCGGGGGACTGAAGCTTTCTTT. Translated, this is CASSLVPRGTEAFF. Outside the CDR3, residues come from the reference TRBV11-2 and TRBJ1-1 proteins, so the full variable domain is: EAGVAQSPRYKIIEKRQSVAFWCNPISGHATLYWYQQILGQGPKLLIQFQNNGVVDDSQLPKDRFSAERLKGVDSTLKIQPAKLEDSAVYLCASSLVPRGTEAFFGQGTRLTVV.